The clone carrying this T cell receptor (beta chain) was found a few times. Its specificity is not known. The sample is drawn from a study of blood T cells in healthy people across ages. Study-level information: Template switching captured about one barcoded beta molecule per two T cells. Study observations and caveats: It was the long-lived donors that had more naive CD4+ cells and higher diversity than aged donors.

Deletions cut 5 bases from V and 6 bases from J, with 11 bases between. Germline V gene sequence: CDR1 MNHEY, CDR2 SVGAGI. CDR3 size: 14 residues. Primed by a sample-barcoded 5' primer and a J-beta primer mix, a second PCR proceeded for about 6 to 11 cycles. TCRdb reprocessed the 5' RACE reads with MiXCR, giving one entry per CDR3 protein. The sample shows over 1.5 million distinct CDR3 sequences, about 49% of them seen only once. The chain links TRBV6-5 to TRBJ1-6, with D possibly matching TRBD1 (6 bases). This sequence originates from a woman in her thirties or forties in good health. Sequencing was done on a sample of blood. The CDR3 nucleotides read TGTGCCAGCAGTCAGGGGCCCGGTAATTCACCCCTCCACTTT. Its translation is CASSQGPGNSPLHF.